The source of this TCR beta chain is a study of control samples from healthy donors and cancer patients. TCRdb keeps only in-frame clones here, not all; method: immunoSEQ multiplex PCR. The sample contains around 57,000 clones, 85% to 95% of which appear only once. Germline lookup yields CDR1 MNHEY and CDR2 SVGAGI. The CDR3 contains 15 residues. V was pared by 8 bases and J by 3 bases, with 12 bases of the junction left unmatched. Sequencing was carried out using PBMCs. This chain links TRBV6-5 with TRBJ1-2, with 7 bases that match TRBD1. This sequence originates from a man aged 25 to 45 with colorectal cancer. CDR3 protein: CASGPRGDHHYGYTF. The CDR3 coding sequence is TGTGCCAGCGGGCCCAGGGGGGACCACCACTATGGCTACACCTTC.